This TCR beta chain was recovered during a study of Ad26.COV2.S vaccination and SARS-CoV-2 variants. This clone was seen only once. Treatment denoted: 15 to 20 received Ad26.COV2.S at low or high dose, single or two shots; 5 received placebo; per-sample allocation not given. Repertoires come from day 63 after the first vaccine or placebo injection. Data came from immunoSEQ multiplex PCR; TCRdb stores just in-frame clones and leaves some out. The repertoire holds a few hundred thousand clones, with more than 80% as singletons. The germline V and J ends were trimmed by 7 bases and 7 bases, with 10 bases remaining between them. CDR3 size: 12 residues. Per the germline V gene, CDR1 is MNHNY and CDR2 is SVGAGI (reference sequence).

Sequencing was performed on peripheral blood, taken in a trial of Ad26.COV2.S vaccine versus placebo. The TCR comes from a person aged 18-65 years who received the Ad26.COV2.S COVID-19 vaccine or a placebo. The chain joins TRBV6-6 to TRBJ1-4; D uncertain. The CDR3 sequence: CASTKEGEKLFF. In nucleotides, the CDR3 is TGTGCCAGCACAAAAGAGGGTGAAAAACTGTTTTTT.